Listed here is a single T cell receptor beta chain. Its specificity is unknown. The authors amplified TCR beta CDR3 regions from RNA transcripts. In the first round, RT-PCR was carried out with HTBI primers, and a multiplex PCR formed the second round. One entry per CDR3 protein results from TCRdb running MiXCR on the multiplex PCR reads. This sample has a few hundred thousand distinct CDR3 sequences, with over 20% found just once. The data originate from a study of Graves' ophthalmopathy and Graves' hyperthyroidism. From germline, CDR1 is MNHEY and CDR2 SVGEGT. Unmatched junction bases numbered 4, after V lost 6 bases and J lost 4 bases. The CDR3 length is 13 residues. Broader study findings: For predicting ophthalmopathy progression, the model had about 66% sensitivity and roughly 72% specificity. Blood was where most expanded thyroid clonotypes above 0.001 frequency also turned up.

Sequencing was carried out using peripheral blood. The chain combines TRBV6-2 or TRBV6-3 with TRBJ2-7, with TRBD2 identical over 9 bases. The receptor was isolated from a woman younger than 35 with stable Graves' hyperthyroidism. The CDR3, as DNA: TGTGCCAGCAGAGCTAGCGGGGTATACGAGCAGTACTTC. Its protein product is CASRASGVYEQYF.